This T cell receptor (beta chain) stems from a study of blood T cell repertoires in COVID-19. Study in general: Spain, Italy and the United States supplied samples that represented acute and convalescent COVID-19. T cells, B-cell-depleted T cells, or PBMCs supplied cDNA or gDNA.

In the study's own analysis: Cell counts per sample came from amplifying reference gene primers. Using immunoSEQ multiplex PCR, the repertoire was profiled, and TCRdb retains in-frame clones only, with some absent. V and J calls and clone size are those listed in that table; D and trimming were worked out from the DNA. The sample consists of approximately 500,000 clones, around nine tenths of them appearing once. V was clipped by 2 bases and J by 0 bases, with 12 bases between them. The CDR3 contains 16 residues. The germline gives CDR1 MNHNY, CDR2 SVGAGI (reference sequence). The Seattle site enrolled patients during active infection and followed them longitudinally.

The sequence was collected from a woman in her forties or fifties with COVID-19, enrolled during active disease. Sequenced: peripheral blood. V and J are TRBV6-6 and TRBJ2-3; D unresolved. As DNA, the CDR3 is TGTGCCAGCAGTTACCTTAGACTCACTAGCACAGATACGCAGTATTTT. It encodes CASSYLRLTSTDTQYF.